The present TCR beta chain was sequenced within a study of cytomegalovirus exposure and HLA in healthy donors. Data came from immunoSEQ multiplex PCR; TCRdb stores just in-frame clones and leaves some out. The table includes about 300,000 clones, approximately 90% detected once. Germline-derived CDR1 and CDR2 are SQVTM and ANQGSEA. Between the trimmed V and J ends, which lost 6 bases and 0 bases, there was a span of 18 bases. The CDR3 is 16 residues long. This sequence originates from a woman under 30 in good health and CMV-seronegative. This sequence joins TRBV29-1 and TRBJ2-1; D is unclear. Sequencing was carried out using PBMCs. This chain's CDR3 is CSVFGSQERSYNEQFF. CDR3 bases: TGCAGCGTGTTTGGGTCCCAGGAACGCTCCTACAATGAGCAGTTCTTC.